This entry concerns a single T cell receptor (beta chain). Source study methods: Amplifying reference gene primers gave estimates of nucleated cell counts. TCRdb's table, derived via immunoSEQ multiplex PCR, lists solely in-frame clones and lacks some. V, J and clone size are those of that table, while D and trimming were read from the DNA. The data show some 390,000 clones, with roughly 90% seen just once and 1.5% to 1.9% held by the top ten. The sample is drawn from a study of blood T cell repertoires in COVID-19. About the study: The United States, Italy and Spain were the sources of the acute and convalescent COVID-19 samples. The cDNA or gDNA used as material had been derived from T cells, B-cell-depleted T cells, or PBMCs.

Enrollment of patients from Seattle took place during active infection, with longitudinal follow-up. Trimming at V came to 1 base and at J to 15 bases, leaving 11 bases not matched to a gene. The CDR3 sequence is 14 residues long. Germline loops: CDR1 SGHDT, CDR2 YYEEEE. The V and J genes are TRBV5-6 and TRBJ2-4; 9 nucleotides line up with TRBD1. Sequencing used peripheral blood. The TCR sequence derives from a woman in her thirties or forties with COVID-19, enrolled during active disease. CDR3 DNA sequence: TGTGCCAGCAGCTTGAAGGGGACAGGGATATCAGGGTACTTC. Translating gives CASSLKGTGISGYF. The variable domain in full, completed from reference TRBV5-6 and TRBJ2-4, reads DAGVTQSPTHLIKTRGQQVTLRCSPKSGHDTVSWYQQALGQGPQFIFQYYEEEERQRGNFPDRFSGHQFPNYSSELNVNALLLGDSALYLCASSLKGTGISGYFGAGTRLSVL.